This TCR beta chain was obtained from a study of identical twins. Points from the study as a whole: Monozygotic twins shared more out-of-frame TCR alpha than recombination models predicted.

A word on this clonotype: The antigen is not known.

TCRdb independently ran MiXCR on the 5' RACE reads; one entry per CDR3 protein. The table includes a few hundred thousand distinct CDR3 sequences, about 8.3% detected once. Germline V CDR1 and CDR2: MNHNS, SASEGT. The CDR3 length is 16 residues. The germline V and J ends were trimmed by 6 bases and 0 bases, with 12 bases remaining between them. This same sample was also taken into another study, of yellow fever vaccine responses in identical twins.

The rearrangement joins TRBV6-1 to TRBJ2-6, with D possibly being TRBD1 or TRBD2 (5 bases each). This receptor was taken from a woman aged 18 to 35 in good health. Sequencing was done on a sample of memory (CD45RO+) T cells sorted from blood. For the CDR3, the DNA is TGTGCCAGCAGAGCGGCAGGGAGCTCTGGGGCCAACGTCCTGACTTTC. This codes for CASRAAGSSGANVLTF.